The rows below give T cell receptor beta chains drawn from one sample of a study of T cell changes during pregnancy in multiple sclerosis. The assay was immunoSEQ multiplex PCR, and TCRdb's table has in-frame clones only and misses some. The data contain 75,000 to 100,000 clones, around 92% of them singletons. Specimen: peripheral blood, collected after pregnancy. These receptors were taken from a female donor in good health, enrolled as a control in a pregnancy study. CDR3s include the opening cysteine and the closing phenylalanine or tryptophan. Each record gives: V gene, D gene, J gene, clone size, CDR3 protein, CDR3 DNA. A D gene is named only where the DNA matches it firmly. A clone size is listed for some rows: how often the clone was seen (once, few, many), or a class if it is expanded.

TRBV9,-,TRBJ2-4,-,CASSLQGSIQYF,TGTGCCAGCAGCCTCCAGGGGAGCATTCAGTACTTC
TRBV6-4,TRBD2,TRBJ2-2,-,CASSDSSGGSGELFF,TGTGCCAGCAGTGACTCCAGCGGGGGCTCCGGGGAGCTGTTTTTT
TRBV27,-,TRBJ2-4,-,CASSQGILAKNIQYF,TGTGCCAGCAGTCAGGGGATTCTGGCCAAAAACATTCAGTACTTC
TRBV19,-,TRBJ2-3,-,CASSIGRGGTDTQYF,TGTGCCAGTAGTATAGGCAGGGGAGGCACAGATACGCAGTATTTT
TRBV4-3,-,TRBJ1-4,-,CASSSGDEKLFF,TGCGCCAGCAGCTCGGGGGATGAAAAACTGTTTTTT
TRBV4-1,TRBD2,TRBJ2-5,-,CASSQTTSGTQYF,TGCGCCAGCAGCCAAACGACTAGCGGGACCCAGTACTTC
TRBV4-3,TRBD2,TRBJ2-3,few,CASSQRTSGGPGDTQYF,TGCGCCAGCAGCCAAAGAACTAGCGGGGGCCCCGGGGATACGCAGTATTTT
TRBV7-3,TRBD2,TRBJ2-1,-,CASSKRGDSYNEQFF,TGTGCCAGCAGCAAGCGGGGGGACTCCTACAATGAGCAGTTCTTC
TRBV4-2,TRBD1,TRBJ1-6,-,CASSQDRGLTPLHF,TGTGCCAGCAGCCAGGACAGGGGGTTGACACCCCTCCACTTT
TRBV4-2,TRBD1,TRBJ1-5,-,CASSLGGQGLNQPQHF,TGTGCCAGCAGTCTAGGAGGACAGGGACTGAATCAGCCCCAGCATTTT
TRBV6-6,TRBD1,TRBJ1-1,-,CASSSIRQGGGEAFF,TGTGCCAGCAGCTCAATCCGACAGGGCGGCGGTGAAGCTTTCTTT
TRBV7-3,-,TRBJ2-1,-,CASSSQSNNEQFF,TGTGCCAGCAGCTCACAAAGTAACAATGAGCAGTTCTTC
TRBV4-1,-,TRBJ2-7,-,CASSQTGGPLYEQYF,TGCGCCAGCAGCCAAACCGGGGGGCCTTTATACGAGCAGTACTTC
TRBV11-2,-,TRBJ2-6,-,CASETPESSGANVLTF,TGTGCCAGCGAGACTCCGGAGAGCTCTGGGGCCAACGTCCTGACTTTC
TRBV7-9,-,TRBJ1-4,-,CASSLDWQGSEKLFF,TGTGCCAGCAGCTTAGACTGGCAGGGGTCGGAAAAACTGTTTTTT
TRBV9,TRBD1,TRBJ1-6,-,CASSVEGGLNSPLHF,TGTGCCAGCAGCGTAGAAGGGGGCCTTAATTCACCCCTCCACTTT
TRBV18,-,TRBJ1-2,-,CASRGGGDGYTF,TGTGCCAGCCGTGGGGGGGGAGATGGCTACACCTTC
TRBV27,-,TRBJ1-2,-,CASSLSSSRANYGYTF,TGTGCCAGCAGTTTATCGAGTTCCAGGGCTAACTATGGCTACACCTTC
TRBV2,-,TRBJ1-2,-,CASRGETNYGYTF,TGTGCCAGCAGGGGAGAGACTAACTATGGCTACACCTTC
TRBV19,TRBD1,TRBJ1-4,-,CASRQGAKGEKLFF,TGTGCCAGTAGGCAGGGGGCGAAGGGTGAAAAACTGTTTTTT
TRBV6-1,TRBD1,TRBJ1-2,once,CASSSQGARYGYTF,TGTGCCAGCAGCTCACAGGGGGCACGCTATGGCTACACCTTC
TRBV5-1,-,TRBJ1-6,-,CASSLDAGNNSPLHF,TGCGCCAGCAGCTTGGATGCAGGGAATAATTCACCCCTCCACTTT
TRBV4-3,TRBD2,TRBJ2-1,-,CASSLGTSPREVQFF,TGCGCCAGCAGCCTTGGGACTAGCCCTCGGGAGGTGCAGTTCTTC
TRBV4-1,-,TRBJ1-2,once,CASSQPDTGSWDGYTF,TGCGCCAGCAGCCAGCCCGACACAGGGAGTTGGGATGGCTACACCTTC
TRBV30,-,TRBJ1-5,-,CAVAGGGGNQPQHF,TGTGCCGTGGCGGGGGGCGGGGGCAATCAGCCCCAGCATTTT
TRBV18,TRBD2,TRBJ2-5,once,CASSGGETQYF,TGTGCCAGCTCCGGGGGGGAGACCCAGTACTTC
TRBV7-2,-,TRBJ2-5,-,CASSPGWQVQETQYF,TGTGCCAGCAGCCCCGGTTGGCAGGTTCAAGAGACCCAGTACTTC
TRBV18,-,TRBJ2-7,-,CASSLADYEQYF,TGTGCCAGCTCACTAGCGGACTACGAGCAGTACTTC
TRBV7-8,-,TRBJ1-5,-,CASSLGSQYSNQPQHF,TGTGCCAGCAGCTTAGGGTCCCAGTATAGCAATCAGCCCCAGCATTTT
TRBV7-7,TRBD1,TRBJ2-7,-,CASSPDTGGEQYF,TGTGCTAGCAGCCCGGACACAGGGGGCGAGCAGTACTTC
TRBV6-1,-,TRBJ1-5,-,CASSRQADQPQHF,TGTGCCAGCAGCCGACAGGCGGATCAGCCCCAGCATTTT
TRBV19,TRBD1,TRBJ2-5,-,CASSILTGSDQETQYF,TGTGCCAGTAGTATTCTGACAGGGTCGGACCAAGAGACCCAGTACTTC
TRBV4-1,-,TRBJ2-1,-,CASSQEGGGASYNEQFF,TGCGCCAGCAGCCAAGAAGGAGGGGGGGCCTCCTACAATGAGCAGTTCTTC
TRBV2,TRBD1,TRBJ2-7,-,CASRLQGSNYEQYF,TGTGCCAGCAGATTACAGGGGTCGAACTACGAGCAGTACTTC
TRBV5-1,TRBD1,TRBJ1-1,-,CASSLESGQAYEAFF,TGCGCCAGCAGCTTGGAATCGGGACAGGCGTACGAAGCTTTCTTT
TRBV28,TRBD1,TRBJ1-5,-,CASSLSAGTGGDQPQHF,TGTGCCAGCAGTCTCTCAGCCGGGACAGGGGGCGATCAGCCCCAGCATTTT
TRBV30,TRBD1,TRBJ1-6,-,CAWNPPGTGLHPLHF,TGTGCCTGGAACCCCCCTGGGACAGGGCTCCATCCCCTCCACTTT
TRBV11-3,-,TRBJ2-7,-,CASSLEPLIRGDATKGEQYF,TGTGCCAGCAGCTTAGAACCACTCATCAGGGGGGACGCAACAAAGGGCGAGCAGTACTTC
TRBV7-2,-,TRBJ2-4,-,CASSSGGDIQYF,TGTGCCAGCAGCTCCGGCGGGGACATTCAGTACTTC
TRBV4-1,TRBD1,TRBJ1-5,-,CASSQDLTGGNQPQHF,TGCGCCAGCAGCCAAGATTTAACAGGGGGAAATCAGCCCCAGCATTTT
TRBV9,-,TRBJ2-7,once,CASSPSPPGYEQYF,TGTGCCAGCAGCCCTAGCCCCCCGGGATACGAGCAGTACTTC
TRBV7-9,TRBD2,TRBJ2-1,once,CASSLGGGNKQFF,TGTGCCAGCAGCTTAGGCGGGGGGAATAAGCAGTTCTTC
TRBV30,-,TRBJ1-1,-,CAWSVRVNTEAFF,TGTGCCTGGAGTGTACGAGTGAACACTGAAGCTTTCTTT
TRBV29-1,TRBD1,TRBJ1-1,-,CSVLDRAPAEAFF,TGCAGCGTCCTAGACAGGGCACCGGCTGAAGCTTTCTTT
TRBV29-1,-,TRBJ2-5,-,CSGRLALETQYF,TGCAGCGGACGGCTAGCTTTAGAGACCCAGTACTTC
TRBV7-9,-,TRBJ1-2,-,CASSFPQDYGYTF,TGTGCCAGCAGCTTCCCACAGGATTATGGCTACACCTTC
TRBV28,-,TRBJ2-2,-,CASGSEGRTGELFF,TGTGCCAGCGGATCGGAGGGGCGAACCGGGGAGCTGTTTTTT
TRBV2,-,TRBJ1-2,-,CASSSTVGLGYTF,TGTGCCAGCAGTTCGACAGTAGGGTTGGGCTACACCTTC
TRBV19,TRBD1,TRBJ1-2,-,CASSPRALLWDSPPGVYGYTF,TGTGCCAGTAGTCCCCGGGCTCTTTTATGGGACAGTCCCCCAGGCGTCTATGGCTACACCTTC
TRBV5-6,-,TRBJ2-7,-,CASSLRGGQYF,TGTGCCAGCAGCTTGAGGGGGGGTCAGTACTTC
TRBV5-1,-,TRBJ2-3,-,CASSNRETSTDTQYF,TGCGCCAGCTCTAACCGGGAGACTAGCACAGATACGCAGTATTTT
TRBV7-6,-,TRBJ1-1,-,CASAPPGRWGTEAFF,TGTGCCAGCGCTCCCCCAGGGCGCTGGGGCACTGAAGCTTTCTTT
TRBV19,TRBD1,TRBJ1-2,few,CASTQGASYGYTF,TGTGCCAGTACCCAGGGGGCGAGCTATGGCTACACCTTC